This entry lists 25 T cell receptor beta chains sequenced from one sample in a study of CD8+ T cells in alopecia areata. Extraction and reverse transcription of RNA yielded cDNA as the sequencing template. Sequencing was performed with immunoSEQ multiplex PCR; in TCRdb, only in-frame clones are kept and a portion is missing. Of 120,000 to 150,000 clones detected, over 45% appear once; the ten largest clones hold around 6.8%. The sequencing input was CD4+ T cells sorted from blood. Every receptor here comes from a human donor with alopecia areata.

The V call is TRBV9, the J call TRBJ2-7; D is uncertain. Trimming took 0 bases from V and 2 from J, leaving 12 bases between them. The CDR3 covers 15 residues. Germline V gene data show CDR1 as SGDLS and CDR2 as YYNGEE. This CDR3 is CASSVDVGLPYEQYF. In DNA form, the CDR3 reads TGTGCCAGCAGCGTAGACGTGGGCCTACCCTACGAGCAGTACTTC. The full variable domain, with the rest looked up from reference TRBV9 and TRBJ2-7, is DSGVTQTPKHLITATGQRVTLRCSPRSGDLSVYWYQQSLDQGLQFLIQYYNGEERAKGNILERFSAQQFPDLHSELNLSSLELGDSALYFCASSVDVGLPYEQYFGPGTRLTVT.

V gene TRBV28 combines with J gene TRBJ2-7; D remains ambiguous. The CDR3 is made up of 13 amino acids. The germline CDR1 and CDR2 sequences are MDHEN and SYDVKM. The V end lost 2 bases, the J end lost 2 bases, and 7 bases lay between the germline ends. CDR3 in DNA: TGTGCCAGCAGTTTAGATGCTACCTACGAGCAGTACTTC. Translating gives CASSLDATYEQYF.

CDR3 nucleotides: TGCAGCGGAGGAGACGGAAACTACGAGCAGTACTTC. Protein sequence: CSGGDGNYEQYF. This chain links TRBV29-1 with TRBJ2-7; D unclear. The CDR3 runs 12 residues. Per germline, CDR1 SQVTM and CDR2 ANQGSEA. Trimming removed 7 bases from V and 3 bases from J, with 13 bases in between.

This clone was detected a few times. V and J are TRBV28 and TRBJ2-4; D is possibly TRBD1 (6 bases). The CDR3 contains 14 residues. V was shortened by 5 bases and J by 15 bases, with 23 bases between the two germline ends. The germline V gene encodes CDR1 MDHEN and CDR2 SYDVKM. This CDR3 reads CASSPPRQAAAWYF. CDR3 DNA sequence: TGTGCCAGCAGTCCGCCCCGACAGGCCGCCGCCTGGTACTTC.

This clone was recorded at least ten times. V gene TRBV5-5 combines with J gene TRBJ2-5; D could derive from TRBD1 or TRBD2 (6 bases each). Germline V gene sequence: CDR1 SGHKS, CDR2 YYEKEE (reference sequence). The CDR3 consists of 14 residues. V was cut by 2 bases and J by 5 bases, with 13 bases left in between. The CDR3 nucleotides read TGTGCCAGCAGCTTTTCTGGGGGGCTTGAGACCCAGTACTTC. This encodes CASSFSGGLETQYF.

This chain joins TRBV27 and TRBJ1-1, with TRBD1 as a possible D gene (5 bases). The V gene's germline CDR1 is MNHEY and CDR2 SMNVEV (reference sequence). Trimming cost V 6 bases and J 1 base, with 12 bases left between them. The CDR3 loop spans 14 amino acids. This chain's CDR3 is CASSSWGGNTEAFF. As DNA, the CDR3 is TGTGCCAGCAGCTCCTGGGGGGGGAACACTGAAGCTTTCTTT.

The genes are TRBV7-3 and TRBJ2-2; a possible D gene is TRBD2 (6 bases). This CDR3 contains 14 residues. Germline CDR1 is SGHTA and CDR2 is FQGTGA. Trimming took 6 bases from V and 5 from J, leaving 13 bases between them. CDR3: CASRVMGGTGELFF. The CDR3 bases are TGTGCCAGCAGGGTCATGGGGGGTACCGGGGAGCTGTTTTTT.

The chain has TRBV30 and TRBJ2-3; 7 nucleotides match TRBD1. This CDR3 region has 13 residues. Germline-derived CDR1 and CDR2 are GTSNPN and SVGIG (reference sequence). V trimming: 3 bases; J trimming: 1 base; junction bases outside the gene matches: 1. The CDR3 nucleotides read TGTGCCTGGAGCGGACAGGGCACAGATACGCAGTATTTT. It codes for CAWSGQGTDTQYF. The full variable domain, its missing parts supplied by reference TRBV30 and TRBJ2-3, is SQTIHQWPATLVQPVGSPLSLECTVEGTSNPNLYWYRQAAGRGLQLLFYSVGIGQISSEVPQNLSASRPQDRQFILSSKKLLLSDSGFYLCAWSGQGTDTQYFGPGTRLTVL.

The V gene is TRBV20-1, the J gene TRBJ2-5; TRBD1 matches at 8 bases. The CDR3 sequence is 11 residues long. Germline V gene data show CDR1 as DFQATT and CDR2 as SNEGSKA (reference sequence). CDR3 loop: CQGAAQETQYF. CDR3 bases: TGCCAGGGGGCGGCCCAAGAGACCCAGTACTTC.

The chain employs TRBV7-2 and TRBJ2-5, with a possible D match to TRBD2 (6 bases). The CDR3 is 17 residues long. V lost 5 bases and J lost 5, with 24 bases in between. In germline, CDR1 is SGHTA, CDR2 FQGNSA. CDR3 bases: TGTGCCAGCAGCCCCTCCAGTGGGGCATTCGGAGGGGAGACCCAGTACTTC. Its protein is CASSPSSGAFGGETQYF.

In its sample, this clone was seen a few times. The V gene is TRBV5-1, the J gene TRBJ2-3; 10 bases are a match to TRBD2. J was trimmed by 4 bases and V by 4 bases; bases with no gene match: 12. Germline loops: CDR1 SGHRS, CDR2 YFSETQ. The CDR3 is 17 residues long. The CDR3 DNA sequence: TGCGCCAGCAGCGAGTATGGGTTAGCGGGAGGACCAGATACGCAGTATTTT. This encodes CASSEYGLAGGPDTQYF.

Only a few counts were recorded for this clone. The chain combines TRBV2 with TRBJ1-5; TRBD1 aligns across 7 bases. Germline V lookup: CDR1 SNHLY, CDR2 FYNNEI. This CDR3 contains 14 residues. The junction had 5 bases not matched to a gene; V was cut back by 5 bases and J by 4 bases. The CDR3 loop is CASSTRQGNQPQHF. The CDR3 bases are TGTGCCAGCAGTACAAGACAGGGAAATCAGCCCCAGCATTTT.

In nucleotides, the CDR3 is TGCGCCAGCAGCCCCTCGAGGGGGGCTCGTGACCCAGATACGCAGTATTTT. It codes for CASSPSRGARDPDTQYF. V usage is TRBV5-1 and J usage is TRBJ2-3; D may be TRBD1 or TRBD2 (6 bases each). The germline V gene encodes CDR1 SGHRS and CDR2 YFSETQ. The CDR3 spans 17 residues. Trimming removed 4 bases at V and 4 bases at J, with 22 bases between.

This clone was recorded once. This chain uses TRBV9 with TRBJ2-1; possibly TRBD2 for D (6 bases). Deletions cut 0 bases from V and 4 bases from J, with 17 bases between. The CDR3 sequence is 17 residues long. The V gene's germline CDR1 is SGDLS and CDR2 YYNGEE. The CDR3 loop reads CASSVGHLGTHYNEQFF. The CDR3 nucleotides read TGTGCCAGCAGCGTAGGTCATTTGGGGACTCATTACAATGAGCAGTTCTTC.

This clone was counted between two and nine times. The germline gene is not matched at one end of the junction; a read error may be the cause. The chain couples TRBV10-3 to TRBJ2-2; 7 nucleotides line up with TRBD1. Looked up from germline, CDR1 is ENHRY and CDR2 is SYGVKD. The CDR3 covers 16 residues. In DNA form, the CDR3 reads TGTGCCAGCAGTTACAGGGGCAGGGGGAACACCGGGGAGCTGTTTTTT. This codes for CASSYRGRGNTGELFF.

The V call is TRBV28, the J call TRBJ2-1; D might be TRBD1 (6 bases). Germline V gene data show CDR1 as MDHEN and CDR2 as SYDVKM. The CDR3 length is 15 residues. Trimming removed 5 bases from V and 8 bases from J, with 19 bases in between. Written as DNA, the CDR3 is TGTGCCAGCAGTCCATCCTGGACAGACACCCATGAGCAGTTCTTC. It is translated as CASSPSWTDTHEQFF.

The chain couples TRBV18 to TRBJ2-3; D possibly corresponds to TRBD2 (5 bases). V shed 4 bases and J shed 4 bases, with 12 bases lying between them. Germline V CDR1 and CDR2: KGHSH, LQKENI. The CDR3 is made up of 14 amino acids. The CDR3 DNA follows: TGTGCCAGCTCACGGGAGCGGAGTTCAGATACGCAGTATTTT. It specifies CASSRERSSDTQYF.

The chain uses TRBV2 and TRBJ2-3, with D uncertain. Looked up from germline, CDR1 is SNHLY and CDR2 is FYNNEI. The CDR3 length is 12 residues. The germline V and J ends were trimmed by 5 bases and 0 bases, with 3 bases remaining between them. Written as DNA, the CDR3 is TGTGCCAGCAGTCCTAGCACAGATACGCAGTATTTT. This gives the protein CASSPSTDTQYF.

This chain joins TRBV5-1 and TRBJ2-7; D remains unclear. The CDR3 is 14 amino acids. Looked up from germline, CDR1 is SGHRS and CDR2 is YFSETQ. Trimming took 2 bases from V and 2 from J, leaving 11 bases between them. The CDR3 is CASSFDRPAYEQYF. The CDR3 nucleotides are TGCGCCAGCAGCTTCGATAGGCCCGCCTACGAGCAGTACTTC. The whole variable domain, remainder taken from reference TRBV5-1 and TRBJ2-7, is KAGVTQTPRYLIKTRGQQVTLSCSPISGHRSVSWYQQTPGQGLQFLFEYFSETQRNKGNFPGRFSGRQFSNSRSEMNVSTLELGDSALYLCASSFDRPAYEQYFGPGTRLTVT.

This clone was picked up a small number of times. The chain couples TRBV28 to TRBJ1-1; D is unresolved. The V end lost 2 bases, the J end lost 1 base, and 8 bases lay between the germline ends. In germline, CDR1 is MDHEN, CDR2 SYDVKM. CDR3 length: 14 amino acids. In nucleotides, the CDR3 is TGTGCCAGCAGTTTAGTGGGTACGAACACTGAAGCTTTCTTT. Translation: CASSLVGTNTEAFF.

A few counts support this clone. In DNA form, the CDR3 reads TGCGCCAGCAGCCCTATTCCGGGAGAGGGGACCCAGTACTTC. This gives the protein CASSPIPGEGTQYF. The V and J genes are TRBV5-1 and TRBJ2-5; possible D gene TRBD2, 6 bases. Trimming pared 4 bases from V and 7 bases from J, leaving 17 bases between. The CDR3 extends over 14 amino acids. Germline CDR1 SGHRS, CDR2 YFSETQ.

This clone was found a few times. The J gene is TRBJ2-3, the V gene TRBV18, with D unresolved. Trimming stripped 3 bases from V and 4 bases from J, with 17 bases between. The CDR3 is 16 amino acids. CDR1 KGHSH and CDR2 LQKENI come from the germline V gene. This CDR3 is CASSPIFSPGADTQYF. In DNA form, the CDR3 reads TGTGCCAGCTCACCGATTTTCTCCCCAGGCGCAGATACGCAGTATTTT.

This clone has more than one count but fewer than ten. The chain combines TRBV7-2 with TRBJ1-2; D not certain. CDR1 and CDR2 from the germline V gene are SGHTA and FQGNSA. CDR3 length equals 13 residues. V dropped 1 base and J dropped 4 bases, with 7 bases sitting between them. CDR3 loop: CASSLESGYGYTF. The DNA for the CDR3 is TGTGCCAGCAGCTTAGAGTCAGGCTATGGCTACACCTTC.

The chain is built from TRBV6-5 and TRBJ1-5; TRBD1 matches at 8 bases. V gave up 5 bases and J gave up 5 bases; unmatched junction bases: 5. Germline V gives CDR1 MNHEY, CDR2 SVGAGI. The CDR3 is 14 residues long. The CDR3 nucleotides are TGTGCCAGCAGTGCCCGACAGGGGTATCAGCCCCAGCATTTT. It encodes CASSARQGYQPQHF.

The chain couples TRBV5-1 to TRBJ1-1; TRBD1 aligns across 7 bases. The CDR3 spans 15 residues. Looked up from germline, CDR1 is SGHRS and CDR2 is YFSETQ. The V gene end was trimmed by 4 bases and the J gene end by 2 bases; junction bases not matched to a gene: 8. DNA for the CDR3: TGCGCCAGCAGCCCCGAAACAGGGGTTAACACTGAAGCTTTCTTT. Translated, it gives CASSPETGVNTEAFF. Full variable domain (remainder filled in from reference TRBV5-1 and TRBJ1-1): KAGVTQTPRYLIKTRGQQVTLSCSPISGHRSVSWYQQTPGQGLQFLFEYFSETQRNKGNFPGRFSGRQFSNSRSEMNVSTLELGDSALYLCASSPETGVNTEAFFGQGTRLTVV.